These 12 T cell receptor beta chains were sequenced from one sample in a study of control samples from healthy donors and cancer patients. Some clones are missing from TCRdb's copy, which holds only in-frame ones; the method was immunoSEQ multiplex PCR. The sample has 55,000 to 70,000 clones, nearly 90% seen once. Sequencing used PBMCs. Every receptor here comes from a man in his sixties with colorectal cancer.

This clone was seen only once. The V and J genes are TRBV6-1 and TRBJ1-2; TRBD1 matches at 8 bases. The CDR3 is 15 residues long. V trimming: 3 bases; J trimming: 5 bases; junction bases outside the gene matches: 8. Germline CDR1 is MNHNS and CDR2 is SASEGT. CDR3 sequence reads: CASSDALQGGYGYTF. CDR3 nucleotide sequence: TGTGCCAGCAGTGATGCATTACAGGGGGGTTATGGCTACACCTTC.

This clone came up once. This sequence joins TRBV6-5 and TRBJ1-6, with TRBD1 identical over 8 bases. With 4 bases clipped from V and 9 bases from J, the junction kept 5 bases outside the gene matches. Germline CDR1 reads MNHEY; CDR2 reads SVGAGI. The CDR3 loop spans 14 amino acids. CDR3 DNA sequence: TGTGCCAGCAGTTCGGACAGGGCAGGTTCACCCCTCCACTTT. Its protein is CASSSDRAGSPLHF.

The genes are TRBV4-3 and TRBJ1-1; D unresolved. V was shortened by 0 bases and J by 1 base, with 9 bases between the two germline ends. CDR3 length: 15 residues. CDR1 and CDR2 from the germline V gene are LGHNA and YSLEER. The CDR3 sequence: CASSQEDLGNTEAFF. The CDR3 DNA is TGCGCCAGCAGCCAAGAAGACTTGGGGAACACTGAAGCTTTCTTT.

Only a few counts were recorded for this clone. This chain joins TRBV28 and TRBJ1-5; the D is unclear. CDR3 length: 15 amino acids. In germline, CDR1 is MDHEN, CDR2 SYDVKM. The V and J ends lost 2 bases and 6 bases respectively, with 14 bases between them. In nucleotides, the CDR3 is TGTGCCAGCAGTTTAGCGAGGGTTCCGGGTCAGCCCCAGCATTTT. Protein: CASSLARVPGQPQHF.

The CDR3 nucleotides read TGCGCCAGCAGCCAAGAACAGGACAGACAAGAGACCCAGTACTTC. It translates to CASSQEQDRQETQYF. The chain is built from TRBV4-1 and TRBJ2-5; possibly TRBD1 for D (6 bases). This CDR3 comprises 15 residues. Trimming cost V 0 bases and J 2 bases, with 10 bases left between them. Per the germline V gene, CDR1 is MGHRA and CDR2 is YSYEKL.

The chain combines TRBV4-2 with TRBJ2-5; a possible D gene is TRBD2 (7 bases). CDR3 length: 15 amino acids. Germline CDR1 is LGHNA and CDR2 is YNFKEQ. V lost 4 bases, J lost 5 bases, and 17 bases lay in between. The CDR3 region has the DNA TGTGCCAGCAGCCCAAACGGGGGGCCGGGGGAGACCCAGTACTTC. It is translated as CASSPNGGPGETQYF.

V gene TRBV6-1 combines with J gene TRBJ1-5; tentative D call: TRBD1 (5 bases). Trimming took off 1 base at V and 5 bases at J, with 9 bases between the two ends. The CDR3 has 14 residues. Germline-derived CDR1 and CDR2 are MNHNS and SASEGT. The CDR3 bases are TGTGCCAGCAGTGAAGACGGGGGGTATCAGCCCCAGCATTTT. This sequence encodes CASSEDGGYQPQHF.

This rearrangement joins TRBV5-5 to TRBJ2-7; D not resolved. The germline V and J ends were trimmed by 0 bases and 1 base, with 14 bases remaining between them. CDR1 is SGHKS, CDR2 YYEKEE, per germline (reference sequence). CDR3 length equals 16 residues. Here the CDR3 reads CASSLAPFSDSYEQYF. DNA of the CDR3: TGTGCCAGCAGCTTGGCCCCCTTTAGTGATTCCTACGAGCAGTACTTC.

CDR3 in DNA: TGTGCCAGCAGCGTAGTGCGCCAGGCTGAAGCTTTCTTT. Protein product: CASSVVRQAEAFF. V and J are TRBV9 and TRBJ1-1; D gene uncertain. The length of the CDR3 is 13 residues. Germline loops: CDR1 SGDLS, CDR2 YYNGEE. V was pared by 0 bases and J by 6 bases, with 9 bases between.

The chain links TRBV2 to TRBJ2-1; D ambiguous. The germline V and J ends were trimmed by 5 bases and 1 base, with 6 bases remaining between them. CDR1 SNHLY and CDR2 FYNNEI come from the germline V gene. The CDR3 runs to 13 residues. The CDR3 nucleotides read TGTGCCAGCAGTAAAGGGTCCTACAATGAGCAGTTCTTC. It specifies CASSKGSYNEQFF.

This sequence joins TRBV18 and TRBJ2-3; no firm D call. Trimming removed 1 base from V and 3 bases from J, with 11 bases in between. From germline, CDR1 is KGHSH and CDR2 LQKENI. The CDR3 has 15 amino acids. The CDR3 DNA reads as TGTGCCAGCTCACCACGGGAAGAGTCGACAGATACGCAGTATTTT. This sequence encodes CASSPREESTDTQYF. The full variable domain, with the rest looked up from reference TRBV18 and TRBJ2-3, is NAGVMQNPRHLVRRRGQEARLRCSPMKGHSHVYWYRQLPEEGLKFMVYLQKENIIDESGMPKERFSAEFPKEGPSILRIQQVVRGDSAAYFCASSPREESTDTQYFGPGTRLTVL.

J is TRBJ1-1 and V is TRBV15, with 9 bases matching TRBD1. J lost 3 bases, V lost 6 bases, and 8 bases had no gene match. CDR3 length: 15 residues. The germline V gene encodes CDR1 LNHNV and CDR2 YYDKDF (reference sequence). CDR3 coding DNA: TGTGCCACCAGAGGGGACAGGGACTTTGACACTGAAGCTTTCTTT. It translates to CATRGDRDFDTEAFF. Based on the CDR3 plus reference TRBV15 and TRBJ1-1, the full variable domain is DAMVIQNPRYQVTQFGKPVTLSCSQTLNHNVMYWYQQKSSQAPKLLFHYYDKDFNNEADTPDNFQSRRPNTSFCFLDIRSPGLGDTAMYLCATRGDRDFDTEAFFGQGTRLTVV.